This TCR beta chain was sequenced during a study of T-cell reconstitution after alpha-beta-depleted transplantation in children. Construction of the TCRbeta library involved unique molecular identifiers. TCRdb used MiXCR to reprocess the PCR reads, holding one entry per CDR3 protein. The top ten hold approximately 0.8% of the sample, which has 550,000 to 800,000 distinct CDR3 sequences, over 10% seen once. From germline, CDR1 is SEHNR and CDR2 FQNEAQ (reference sequence). The length of the CDR3 is 13 residues. V lost 1 base and J 8 bases, leaving 11 bases between the germline ends. Note on this clonotype: Its antigen remains unknown.

Study-level results: Surviving recipient T cells and thymic progenitors underlay high day-60 TCRbeta diversity in some patients. The main origin of T-cell counts and diversity one year after transplant was newly produced T cells.

This TCR was recovered from a girl between 2 and 10 years old with congenital amegakaryocytic thrombocytopenia, due to receive a stem cell transplant. The J gene is TRBJ1-2, the V gene TRBV7-9; D remains ambiguous. The sequences come from PBMCs, collected before TCRalphabeta/CD19-depleted stem cell transplant. The CDR3 region is CASSLGVPEGYTF. The CDR3 bases are TGTGCCAGCAGCTTAGGCGTCCCGGAAGGCTACACCTTC.